The 10 T cell receptor beta chains presented below share a single source sample, sequenced in a study of T cells in Graves' hyperthyroidism and ophthalmopathy. Researchers amplified the TCR beta CDR3 regions from RNA transcripts. A first-round RT-PCR of the TCR CDR3 used the HTBI primer set. MiXCR, run by TCRdb on the multiplex PCR reads, gives a single entry per CDR3 protein. The data show roughly 550,000 distinct CDR3 sequences, with roughly 16% seen just once and 25% to 30% held by the top ten. The sample consisted of blood. The receptors were gathered from a woman under 40 with Graves' ophthalmopathy.

This clonotype was counted between two and nine times. The V and J genes are TRBV12-3 or TRBV12-4 and TRBJ2-1, with TRBD2 matching over 12 bases. The CDR3 runs to 15 residues. J lost 2 bases, V lost 10 bases, and 6 bases had no gene match. The DNA of the CDR3 is TGTGCCACGGGGACTAGCGGGTTTGCCTACAATGAGCAGTTCTTC. It translates to CATGTSGFAYNEQFF.

This clonotype occurred many times. V is TRBV11-2 and J is TRBJ2-2; 7 bases agree with TRBD2. V was pared by 0 bases and J by 8 bases, with 12 bases of the junction left unmatched. Per germline, CDR1 SGHAT and CDR2 FQNNGV. CDR3 length: 17 amino acids. The CDR3 spells CASSLESSGRDGGELFF. The CDR3 DNA follows: TGTGCCAGCAGCTTAGAAAGTAGCGGGCGGGACGGAGGGGAGCTGTTTTTT.

CDR3 sequence reads: CASSTPADTDTQYF. DNA of the CDR3: TGTGCCAGCAGCACCCCCGCGGACACAGATACGCAGTATTTT. The rearrangement links TRBV7-9 to TRBJ2-3; D remains ambiguous. Trimming stripped 5 bases from V and 2 bases from J, with 11 bases between. CDR3 length equals 14 residues. Germline loops: CDR1 SEHNR, CDR2 FQNEAQ (reference sequence).

The V call is TRBV20-1, the J call TRBJ1-1; D is possibly TRBD1 (6 bases). Trimming left V 0 bases short and J 1 base short, with 21 bases between. CDR1 and CDR2 from the germline V gene are DFQATT and SNEGSKA (reference sequence). The CDR3 sequence is 18 residues long. Written as DNA, the CDR3 is TGCAGTGCTAGAGATTACAGGGCCACGACAGAAAGGAACACTGAAGCTTTCTTT. This sequence encodes CSARDYRATTERNTEAFF.

Regarding this clonotype: At one boundary the junction diverges from the germline segment, which might be a read error. The V gene is TRBV19, the J gene TRBJ1-1, with 7 nucleotides matching TRBD1. Germline V gene data show CDR1 as LNHDA and CDR2 as SQIVND (reference sequence). This CDR3 is 15 amino acids long. The CDR3 DNA reads as TGTGCCAGTGCGGACACAGGGGTGGCGAACACTGAGGCTTTCTTT. This encodes CASADTGVANTEAFF.

There are a few counts of this clonotype. The chain recombines TRBV10-3 with TRBJ2-4; possibly TRBD1 or TRBD2 for D (5 bases each). The CDR3 extends over 13 amino acids. V gave up 8 bases and J gave up 8 bases, with 16 bases separating them. Per germline, CDR1 ENHRY and CDR2 SYGVKD. The CDR3 sequence: CAIAPGDQDIQYF. The CDR3 DNA follows: TGTGCCATCGCCCCCGGGGACCAAGACATTCAGTACTTC.

In its sample, this clonotype was seen many times. The chain carries TRBV2 and TRBJ2-2, with 7 bases matching TRBD1. Germline-derived CDR1 and CDR2 are SNHLY and FYNNEI. V dropped 8 bases and J dropped 4; count of bases not matched to a gene: 7. The CDR3 spans 14 residues. CDR3 residues: CASLWTGATGELFF. CDR3 nucleotide sequence: TGTGCCAGCTTATGGACAGGCGCCACCGGGGAGCTGTTTTTT.

This clonotype has at least ten counts. The rearrangement joins TRBV20-1 to TRBJ2-3, with D unclear. Germline V gives CDR1 DFQATT, CDR2 SNEGSKA (reference sequence). The CDR3 is made up of 13 amino acids. Between the trimmed V and J ends, which lost 3 bases and 0 bases, there was a span of 7 bases. CDR3 loop: CSARVSSTDTQYF. The CDR3, as DNA: TGCAGTGCTAGGGTCTCTAGCACAGATACGCAGTATTTT.

This chain uses TRBV7-2 with TRBJ2-2; 11 bases line up with TRBD2. The CDR3 length is 17 residues. J gave up 4 bases and V 0 bases, and 4 bases lay outside the gene matches. In germline, CDR1 is SGHTA, CDR2 FQGNSA. The CDR3 coding sequence is TGTGCCAGCAGCTTAGCGCCTAGCGGGAGGAGCACCGGGGAGCTGTTTTTT. Translated: CASSLAPSGRSTGELFF. Full variable domain (remainder filled in from reference TRBV7-2 and TRBJ2-2): GAGVSQSPSNKVTEKGKDVELRCDPISGHTALYWYRQSLGQGLEFLIYFQGNSAPDKSGLPSDRFSAERTGGSVSTLTIQRTQQEDSAVYLCASSLAPSGRSTGELFFGEGSRLTVL.

As for this clonotype: One base away lies a much larger clone, so this may be a sequencing read error. The chain carries TRBV13 and TRBJ2-7; TRBD1 agrees at 8 bases. Germline lookup yields CDR1 PRHDT and CDR2 FYEKMQ (reference sequence). CDR3 length: 14 residues. In DNA, the CDR3 is TGTGCCGGCAGCTCCGCGGACAGGGTTGGCGAGCAGTACTTC. It translates to CAGSSADRVGEQYF.